Here is one T cell receptor beta chain with its context. From germline, CDR1 is SGHKS and CDR2 YYEKEE (reference sequence). The CDR3 loop spans 15 amino acids. V was trimmed by 2 bases and J by 0 bases, leaving 9 bases between them. This specimen comes from a study of T-cell reconstitution after alpha-beta-depleted transplantation in children. Preparation of the TCRbeta library used unique molecular identifiers. From the PCR reads, TCRdb called clonotypes with MiXCR, one entry per CDR3 protein. The table includes roughly 500,000 distinct CDR3 sequences, 18% detected once. Specimen: PBMCs from the stem cell graft donor, collected from the stem cell graft. V and J are TRBV5-5 and TRBJ2-1; D call uncertain. The clonotype comes from a human donor who donated a stem cell graft to a child with acute lymphoblastic leukemia. CDR3 nucleotide sequence: TGTGCCAGCAGCTTCGACTGGAGCTCCTACAATGAGCAGTTCTTC. Residues: CASSFDWSSYNEQFF.